The 11 T cell receptor beta chains reported below all come from one sample, sequenced in a study of regulatory T cells in long-lasting Graves disease. Arm-PCR of CDR3 regions with iRepertoire HTBI primers generated TCR beta libraries. TCRdb passed the multiplex PCR reads through MiXCR, listing each CDR3 protein once. The table includes 550,000 to 600,000 distinct CDR3 sequences, around 16% detected once. Stated time point: newly diagnosed GD, antithyroid drugs for less than 3 months. The TCR library was made from RNA extracted from PBMCs. Another study also made use of these data, one on T cells in Graves' hyperthyroidism and ophthalmopathy.

The sequencing used peripheral blood mononuclear cells (PBMCs), collected at new diagnosis, from a patient treated with antithyroid drugs. Every receptor here comes from a man younger than 35 with Graves disease.

A few counts support this clonotype. The gene calls are TRBV5-4 and TRBJ1-1; 8 bases are a match to TRBD1. From germline, CDR1 is SGHNT and CDR2 YYREEE (reference sequence). V shed 3 bases, J shed 6 bases, and the junction held 13 bases outside the gene matches. CDR3 length: 16 residues. The chain's CDR3 is CASSSGTDRVKAEAFF. DNA of the CDR3: TGTGCCAGCAGCTCAGGAACGGACAGGGTCAAGGCTGAAGCTTTCTTT.

This rearrangement joins TRBV10-3 to TRBJ2-3; 13 bases match TRBD2. Germline V gene data show CDR1 as ENHRY and CDR2 as SYGVKD. The CDR3 runs 17 residues. With 4 bases clipped from V and 2 bases from J, the junction kept 6 bases outside the gene matches. CDR3 in amino acids: CAISVTSGGAYTDTQYF. The CDR3 DNA follows: TGTGCCATCAGTGTTACTAGCGGGGGGGCTTACACAGATACGCAGTATTTT.

The sample holds many counts of this clonotype. The chain employs TRBV27 and TRBJ1-2; 10 bases line up with TRBD1. CDR1 is MNHEY and CDR2 is SMNVEV in the germline V gene (reference sequence). The trim removed 6 bases at V and 3 bases at J, leaving 10 bases unmatched. The CDR3 contains 16 residues. CDR3 in DNA: TGTGCCAGCAGGGAGACAGGGGGCGCCCCCTACTATGGCTACACCTTC. This encodes CASRETGGAPYYGYTF.

The V and J genes are TRBV20-1 and TRBJ2-3; TRBD2 aligns across 9 bases. CDR1 is DFQATT, CDR2 SNEGSKA, per germline (reference sequence). This CDR3 comprises 15 residues. The CDR3 protein is CRGVAGGLRTDTQYF. The CDR3 DNA is TGCAGGGGGGTTGCGGGAGGGTTGCGCACAGATACGCAGTATTTT.

This clonotype has at least ten counts. J is TRBJ2-7 and V is TRBV5-1, with TRBD1 matching 9 bases. V was clipped by 4 bases and J by 2 bases; unmatched bases: 10. CDR3 size: 16 residues. CDR1 and CDR2 (germline): SGHRS, YFSETQ. The CDR3 DNA reads as TGCGCCAGCAGCGTGAACGGACAGGGGCTCGCCTACGAGCAGTACTTC. It translates to CASSVNGQGLAYEQYF.

This clonotype was recorded at least ten times. This chain links TRBV20-1 with TRBJ1-1; 7 nucleotides align to TRBD1. Germline V CDR1 and CDR2: DFQATT, SNEGSKA (reference sequence). The V gene end was trimmed by 5 bases and the J gene end by 5 bases; junction bases not matched to a gene: 11. This CDR3 has 14 residues. The CDR3 sequence: CSAPDRVAGTEAFF. The CDR3 bases are TGCAGTGCTCCTGACAGGGTGGCGGGAACTGAAGCTTTCTTT.

The CDR3 reads CASSPQPPGTGGNEQYF. The CDR3 DNA reads as TGTGCCAGCAGCCCTCAACCCCCCGGGACAGGCGGGAACGAGCAGTACTTC. The rearrangement uses TRBV3-1 and TRBJ2-7; TRBD1 agrees at 8 bases. In germline, CDR1 is LGHDT, CDR2 YNNKEL (reference sequence). The V segment lost 4 bases and the J segment 5 bases; nucleotides outside the gene matches: 16. The CDR3 sequence is 17 residues long.

CDR3 DNA: TGTGCCAGTAGAATAGCGGCGTTCGAGACCCAGTACTTC. Its protein product is CASRIAAFETQYF. The J gene is TRBJ2-1, the V gene TRBV6-1, with D perhaps matching TRBD2 (6 bases). The J call could be wrong; TRBJ2-5 is a better fit for the DNA end. The CDR3 extends over 13 amino acids. Germline V gene sequence: CDR1 MNHNS, CDR2 SASEGT.

The sample holds one count of this clonotype. Being one base from a much bigger clone, this may be a read error. V is TRBV2 and J is TRBJ1-4; possibly TRBD1 for D (6 bases). Germline loops: CDR1 SNHLY, CDR2 FYNNEI. V was cut by 7 bases and J by 8 bases, with 17 bases left in between. This CDR3 spans 14 amino acids. CDR3 sequence (DNA): TGTGCCAGCAATGTCCAACCAGGGGAGGAAAAACTGTTTTTT. This encodes CASNVQPGEEKLFF.

As to this clonotype: Possible read error: a much larger clone is one base away. The CDR3 does not close with the conserved phenylalanine or tryptophan, likely indicating a read error. This chain uses TRBV6-9 with TRBJ2-2; unclear D gene. The CDR3 is 15 residues long. Trimming shortened V by 3 bases and J by 1 base, and 9 bases separated the two germline ends. The V gene's germline CDR1 is MNHGY and CDR2 SVAAGI. CDR3 bases: TGTGCCAGCAGTTACGGCCCCTTGAACACCGGGGAGCTGTTTCTT. Residues: CASSYGPLNTGELFL.

In its sample, this clonotype was seen a few times. This chain uses TRBV14 with TRBJ2-5; TRBD1 aligns across 7 bases. Looked up from germline, CDR1 is SGHDN and CDR2 is FVKESK. V lost 3 bases to trimming and J lost 3 bases; unmatched junction nucleotides: 7. The CDR3 spans 15 residues. The CDR3 spells CASSHWTGVKETQYF. The CDR3 DNA reads as TGTGCCAGCAGCCACTGGACAGGCGTTAAAGAGACCCAGTACTTC.